What follows describes a single T cell receptor (beta chain). In this sample, this clone turned up once. The specificity of this receptor is unknown. The input lacks base qualities; no much larger clone sits a single base away. V and J lose 1 base and 3 bases, and a span of 16 bases separates them. From the cysteine through the phenylalanine, the CDR3 covers 15 amino acids. Just CDR3 DNA is preserved here, 45 bases in frame from base 1. For CDR1 and CDR2, the germline V gene lists SQVTM and ANQGSEA. This sample is drawn from a study of technical replicates of blood from a handful of donors (dated by TCRdb to about 2017). The library was obtained by the immunoSEQ multiplex PCR assay. TCRdb took over this immuneACCESS table, retaining in-frame rearrangements with V and J assigned. Such tables are incomplete; in checked studies, under half of the missing clones stem from an unresolved V gene, and the remainder is unexplained. Recorded for this sample are under 95,000 clones; roughly 94% of them occurred a single time. Together, the top ten hold roughly 0.23% of the sample.

This clonotype was obtained from a human donor in good health. This receptor chain uses TRBV29-1 and TRBJ2-7; TRBD2 could be the D gene, as 7 bases match. The sample comprised T cells isolated from PBMCs. The sequence in DNA is TGCAGCGTTGAAGGGGTGGCGGGGGCCCACTACGAGCAGTACTTC. This is translated as CSVEGVAGAHYEQYF.